The rows below give T cell receptor beta chains drawn from one sample of a study of blood T cell repertoires in COVID-19. TCRdb's table, derived via immunoSEQ multiplex PCR, lists solely in-frame clones and lacks some. The data show more than 110,000 clones, 75% to 90% seen once. The sequencing sample was made of peripheral blood. These receptors came from a man in his fifties or sixties with active or convalescent COVID-19. Both conserved end residues are part of each CDR3. The D gene is left open where the match is weak. Rows may omit the clone size; those that give it use once, few, many or a size class.

abundance,j_gene,d_gene,v_gene,CDR3nt,CDR3aa
.,TRBJ2-7,.,TRBV7-9,TGTGCCGGCAGCTTAGACAGGTACGAGCAGTACTTC,CAGSLDRYEQYF
.,TRBJ2-7,.,TRBV6-5,TGTGCCGCACTTCGGGTCTGGCCCTACGAGCAGTACTTC,CAALRVWPYEQYF
.,TRBJ2-7,.,TRBV15,TGTGCCACCAGCAGACCCCAGGGGCGATACGAGCAGTACTTC,CATSRPQGRYEQYF
.,TRBJ1-1,TRBD1,TRBV5-1,TGCGCCAGCAGCAAGGACAGGGGAAACACTGAAGCTTTCTTT,CASSKDRGNTEAFF
.,TRBJ2-3,TRBD1,TRBV7-7,TGTGCCAGCAGCTTGTCCCGGGCAGGGGGCGCGGATACGCAGTATTTT,CASSLSRAGGADTQYF
.,TRBJ2-1,.,TRBV20-1,TGCAGTGCAACGTACGGGGGAAAGTTCTTC,CSATYGGKFF
.,TRBJ2-6,TRBD2,TRBV14,TGTGCCAGCAGCCAAGATTTTCCCCGGGAGGGCCTTCCTGGGGCCAACGTCCTGACTTTC,CASSQDFPREGLPGANVLTF
.,TRBJ1-3,.,TRBV30,TGTGCCTGGAGTGTAGGGGCCGCTGGAAACACCATATATTTT,CAWSVGAAGNTIYF
few,TRBJ2-7,.,TRBV19,TGTGCCAGTAGTATTGGGCACGCGAGCTCCTACGAGCAGTACTTC,CASSIGHASSYEQYF
.,TRBJ2-3,TRBD1,TRBV27,TGTGCCAGCAGTTTATATTTTACAGGGGGCACAGATACGCAGTATTTT,CASSLYFTGGTDTQYF
once,TRBJ1-2,TRBD1,TRBV9,TGTGCCAGCAGCCCGGCAGGGGGCGCCTATGGCTACACCTTC,CASSPAGGAYGYTF
.,TRBJ2-7,TRBD1,TRBV28,TGTGCCAGCAGTTTTCTTTTACAGGGGCGCGAGCAGTACTTC,CASSFLLQGREQYF
few,TRBJ2-5,TRBD1,TRBV5-5,TGTGCCAGCAGCTTACTCGGACAGGCATCCCAAGAGACCCAGTACTTC,CASSLLGQASQETQYF
.,TRBJ2-7,TRBD2,TRBV19,TGTGCCAGTAGTCACGGGACTAGCGGTCCCTACGAGCAGTACTTC,CASSHGTSGPYEQYF
.,TRBJ1-2,.,TRBV27,TGTGCCAGCAGTTTCGCCGCCTCATCCCTGGGGCATGGCTACACCTTC,CASSFAASSLGHGYTF
.,TRBJ1-3,.,TRBV19,TGTGCCAGTACCTCACGGTACGGCTCTGGAAACACCATATATTTT,CASTSRYGSGNTIYF
.,TRBJ2-1,TRBD2,TRBV20-1,TGCAGTGCTAGTAGACTAGCGGGACACGGTGAGCAGTTCTTC,CSASRLAGHGEQFF
.,TRBJ2-7,.,TRBV6-2/TRBV6-3,TGTGCCAGCAGTCTCTCCGGGAGCTCCTACGAGCAGTACTTC,CASSLSGSSYEQYF
.,TRBJ2-1,.,TRBV5-1,TGCGCCAGCAGCCCAACGGGGGACAATGAGCAGTTCTTC,CASSPTGDNEQFF
.,TRBJ1-4,.,TRBV27,TGTGCCAGCAGTTTCGGTGTTTCGACGGGTGAAAAACTGTTTTTT,CASSFGVSTGEKLFF
.,TRBJ1-1,.,TRBV2,TGTGCCAGCAGTCTACAGGGTAGGACTGAAGCTTTCTTT,CASSLQGRTEAFF
.,TRBJ1-1,.,TRBV7-2,TGTGCCAGCAGCCCCTACCCCAACAGGGCTTTTGGAGCTTTCTTT,CASSPYPNRAFGAFF
.,TRBJ1-1,.,TRBV7-3,TGTGCCAGCAGCCAGGAAGCAGGGAGGGACACTGAAGCTTTCTTT,CASSQEAGRDTEAFF
.,TRBJ2-4,.,TRBV15,TGTGCCACCCAGCCACGACTAGCCAAAAACATTCAGTACTTC,CATQPRLAKNIQYF
.,TRBJ1-6,.,TRBV18,TGTGCCAGCTCAAAGGCTCCTAGGGGTTCACCCCTCCACTTT,CASSKAPRGSPLHF
.,TRBJ1-2,TRBD1,TRBV28,TGTGCCAGCAGTCGGACAGGCCCTAACTATGGCTACACCTTC,CASSRTGPNYGYTF
.,TRBJ2-3,.,TRBV6-5,TGTGCCAGCAGTAGGAACCGACTACCCACAGATACGCAGTATTTT,CASSRNRLPTDTQYF
once,TRBJ1-6,.,TRBV9,TGTGCCAGCAGTTCTAGTTGGGGGGGAGATTCACCCCTCCACTTT,CASSSSWGGDSPLHF
.,TRBJ2-2,.,TRBV6-5,TGTGCCAGCTTGGGGCAGGGCGGGGAGCTGTTTTTT,CASLGQGGELFF
.,TRBJ2-1,TRBD2,TRBV15,TGTGCCACCAGCAGTGGGCGGACTAGCGGAAACAATGAGCAGTTCTTC,CATSSGRTSGNNEQFF
few,TRBJ1-4,.,TRBV27,TGTGCCAGCAGTTCCCAGAATAATGAAAAACTGTTTTTT,CASSSQNNEKLFF
.,TRBJ1-5,.,TRBV6-5,TGTGCCAGCAGGCTCGGGAGGGGCAATCAGCCCCAGCATTTT,CASRLGRGNQPQHF
.,TRBJ2-7,.,TRBV5-6,TGTGCCAGCAGCTTGGCCGGGGACTGGGGCTCCTACGAGCAGTACTTC,CASSLAGDWGSYEQYF
once,TRBJ2-1,.,TRBV7-2,TGTGCCAGCAGCTTACGAGCGGACTCCTACAATGAGCAGTTCTTC,CASSLRADSYNEQFF
.,TRBJ1-6,.,TRBV5-4,TGTGCCAGCAGCTTGGACAGCAATAATTCACCCCTCCACTTT,CASSLDSNNSPLHF
.,TRBJ1-2,TRBD1,TRBV19,TGTGCCAGTAGTAGGCCGGGACAGGGGCGGTTTGGCTATGGCTACACCTTC,CASSRPGQGRFGYGYTF
.,TRBJ2-2,TRBD2,TRBV7-8,TGTGCCAGCAGCTTAGCCGGAAAGCGGGGACTACCCGGGGAGCTGTTTTTT,CASSLAGKRGLPGELFF
.,TRBJ2-5,TRBD2,TRBV6-5,TGTGCCAGCAGACTTGGACTAGCGGCCCAGACCCAGTACTTC,CASRLGLAAQTQYF
.,TRBJ1-3,.,TRBV5-5,TGTGCCAGCAGCCAGGGGTGGAATGGAAACACCATATATTTT,CASSQGWNGNTIYF
.,TRBJ1-1,.,TRBV30,TGTGCCTGGAGCGGGATAACTGAAGCTTTCTTT,CAWSGITEAFF
.,TRBJ2-1,.,TRBV10-3,TGTGCCACCTTCACAGGGTCCACTACCAATGAGCAGTTCTTC,CATFTGSTTNEQFF
.,TRBJ2-1,TRBD2,TRBV2,TGTGCCAGCATAGCTAGGGTAACTAGCGGGAGCCACAATGAGCAGTTCTTC,CASIARVTSGSHNEQFF
few,TRBJ1-3,TRBD1,TRBV7-8,TGTGCCAGCAGCCCATCGGGACAGTTCTCTGGAAACACCATATATTTT,CASSPSGQFSGNTIYF
.,TRBJ2-1,TRBD2,TRBV23-1,TGCGCCAGCAGGCAATCCCCTAGCGGGAGTGACAATGAGCAGTTCTTC,CASRQSPSGSDNEQFF
once,TRBJ2-3,TRBD2,TRBV11-1,TGTGCCAGCAGCTTAGCCCTAGCGGACACAGATACGCAGTATTTT,CASSLALADTDTQYF
.,TRBJ2-1,TRBD2,TRBV11-3,TGTGCCAGCAGCCTGGGGACTAGTTTTGGGCATGAGCAGTTCTTC,CASSLGTSFGHEQFF
.,TRBJ1-1,.,TRBV29-1,TGCAGCGTTGGGACAGACAAAATTGAAGCTTTCTTT,CSVGTDKIEAFF
.,TRBJ1-1,.,TRBV18,TGTGCCAGCTCACCACCCGCGGGAGGGGACACAAAAGCTTTCTTT,CASSPPAGGDTKAFF
.,TRBJ2-2,TRBD1,TRBV14,TGTGCCAGGACGTTGCACAGGGGAACGGGCGGGGAGCTGTTTTTT,CARTLHRGTGGELFF
.,TRBJ1-1,.,TRBV6-1,TGTGCCAGCAGTGACAGGGCCACTGAAGCTTTCTTT,CASSDRATEAFF
.,TRBJ2-2,.,TRBV2,TGTGCCAGCAGCGGAGGCACCGGGGAGCTGTTTTTT,CASSGGTGELFF
.,TRBJ1-5,.,TRBV3-1/TRBV3-2,TGTGCCAGCAGCCAAGTAGGTCCAGGGAGGTGGGCTCAGCCCCAGCATTTT,CASSQVGPGRWAQPQHF